A single sample is the source of the 30 T cell receptor beta chains below, sequenced in a study of blood T cell repertoires in COVID-19. The repertoire was sequenced with immunoSEQ multiplex PCR; TCRdb's copy has only in-frame clones and lacks some. The sample yields fewer than 450,000 clones, around 90% seen once. Sequencing used PBMCs or T cells enriched from blood (not recorded which). The source is a young woman who had recovered from COVID-19.

The chain joins TRBV11-2 to TRBJ1-2, with TRBD1 identical over 9 bases. Germline V CDR1 and CDR2: SGHAT, FQNNGV. The CDR3 has 14 residues. V dropped 1 base and J dropped 4; count of bases not matched to a gene: 1. Here the CDR3 reads CASSLGGQGYGYTF. The CDR3 DNA sequence: TGTGCCAGCAGCTTAGGGGGACAGGGCTATGGCTACACCTTC.

This sequence joins TRBV29-1 and TRBJ1-1, with a tentative D call TRBD1 (6 bases). The CDR3 has 14 amino acids. Trimming removed 3 bases from V and 0 bases from J, with 11 bases in between. Germline V gene sequence: CDR1 SQVTM, CDR2 ANQGSEA. The CDR3 loop is CSVETSGVNTEAFF. Here the CDR3 DNA reads TGCAGCGTTGAGACCTCAGGGGTGAACACTGAAGCTTTCTTT.

This clone was detected a few times. This chain uses TRBV7-3 with TRBJ1-1; 8 bases align to TRBD1. Germline lookup yields CDR1 SGHTA and CDR2 FQGTGA. V shed 5 bases and J 4 bases; nucleotides not matched to a gene: 6. The CDR3 has 14 residues. The CDR3 sequence: CASSPGQGSTEAFF. In DNA form, the CDR3 reads TGTGCCAGCAGCCCAGGACAGGGAAGCACTGAAGCTTTCTTT.

V and J are TRBV10-2 and TRBJ1-2; 9 bases are a match to TRBD1. V shed 8 bases, J shed 1 base, and the junction held 5 bases outside the gene matches. Germline loops: CDR1 WSHSY, CDR2 SAAADI. CDR3 length: 14 amino acids. The CDR3 DNA follows: TGCGCCAGCGCCGGGACAGGGATTAACTATGGCTACACCTTC. This codes for CASAGTGINYGYTF.

This sequence joins TRBV18 and TRBJ2-7; possibly TRBD1 for D (6 bases). This CDR3 spans 14 amino acids. The V and J ends lost 0 bases and 3 bases respectively, with 9 bases between them. Germline CDR1 reads KGHSH; CDR2 reads LQKENI. This CDR3 is CASSPPTGFYEQYF. The CDR3 DNA reads as TGTGCCAGCTCACCACCCACAGGGTTCTACGAGCAGTACTTC.

The genes are TRBV2 and TRBJ1-5; D is possibly TRBD1 (6 bases). This CDR3 region has 18 residues. The germline CDR1 and CDR2 sequences are SNHLY and FYNNEI. Trimming shortened V by 8 bases and J by 0 bases, and 23 bases separated the two germline ends. The DNA of the CDR3 is TGTGCCAGCGGTTCAGGGGAGAGGAGTGGCTATAGCAATCAGCCCCAGCATTTT. It translates to CASGSGERSGYSNQPQHF.

The chain is built from TRBV5-1 and TRBJ2-5; no clear D. The germline V and J ends were trimmed by 0 bases and 5 bases, with 11 bases remaining between them. The CDR3 contains 14 residues. Germline CDR1 SGHRS, CDR2 YFSETQ. CDR3 residues: CASSLGSSRETQYF. CDR3 nucleotide sequence: TGCGCCAGCAGCTTGGGCAGCTCGAGGGAGACCCAGTACTTC.

V usage is TRBV19 and J usage is TRBJ2-1; 14 bases map to TRBD2. Germline V gives CDR1 LNHDA, CDR2 SQIVND (reference sequence). This CDR3 is 16 amino acids long. The J segment lost 4 bases and the V segment lost 5 bases, leaving 4 bases of the junction unmatched. The CDR3 is CASSRGLAGEYNEQFF. The CDR3 nucleotides read TGTGCCAGTAGTCGGGGACTAGCGGGGGAATACAATGAGCAGTTCTTC.

The CDR3, as DNA: TGTGCCAGCAGCTTGATGAGCCTAGCGGGGACAGATACGCAGTATTTT. Protein sequence: CASSLMSLAGTDTQYF. The rearrangement links TRBV5-4 to TRBJ2-3; 9 nucleotides align to TRBD2. V lost 1 base and J lost 3; bases outside the gene matches: 6. CDR1 is SGHNT and CDR2 is YYREEE in the germline V gene (reference sequence). This CDR3 contains 16 residues. The full variable domain, in which reference TRBV5-4 and TRBJ2-3 provide the parts outside the CDR3, is ETGVTQSPTHLIKTRGQQVTLRCSSQSGHNTVSWYQQALGQGPQFIFQYYREEENGRGNFPPRFSGLQFPNYSSELNVNALELDDSALYLCASSLMSLAGTDTQYFGPGTRLTVL.

The chain recombines TRBV5-1 with TRBJ2-7; a possible D gene is TRBD1 (5 bases). V was clipped by 0 bases and J by 5 bases, with 15 bases between them. Per germline, CDR1 SGHRS and CDR2 YFSETQ. This CDR3 spans 15 amino acids. CDR3 residues: CASSLEGAVGHEQYF. The CDR3 coding sequence is TGCGCCAGCAGCTTGGAAGGGGCGGTGGGCCACGAGCAGTACTTC.

The chain employs TRBV4-1 and TRBJ1-1; possibly TRBD1 for D (5 bases). The CDR3 totals 14 residues. V lost 1 base and J lost 1, with 7 bases in between. Looked up from germline, CDR1 is MGHRA and CDR2 is YSYEKL. Here the CDR3 DNA reads TGCGCCAGCAGCCAAGTTAGGGGGAACACTGAAGCTTTCTTT. This encodes CASSQVRGNTEAFF.

CDR3 DNA sequence: TGTGCCAGCAGCCAAGGGACAAAGACCCAGTACTTC. Its translation: CASSQGTKTQYF. V and J are TRBV14 and TRBJ2-5, with D maybe TRBD1 (5 bases). CDR3 length: 12 residues. V shed 1 base and J shed 6 bases, with 6 bases lying between them. Germline V gene sequence: CDR1 SGHDN, CDR2 FVKESK.

The chain combines TRBV2 with TRBJ1-1, with TRBD1 matching over 9 bases. Per germline, CDR1 SNHLY and CDR2 FYNNEI. The CDR3 loop spans 13 amino acids. The ends lost 6 bases at V and 4 bases at J; junction bases unmatched: 3. CDR3 DNA: TGTGCCAGCAGGGGGACAGGGTCCACTGAAGCTTTCTTT. Translating gives CASRGTGSTEAFF.

The V call is TRBV19, the J call TRBJ1-2, with 7 bases lining up with TRBD1. There are 15 residues in the CDR3. Trimming removed 3 bases from V and 3 bases from J; junction bases left unmatched: 7. Germline V gene lookup returns CDR1 LNHDA and CDR2 SQIVND (reference sequence). CDR3 amino acids: CASSITGQAYYGYTF. The CDR3 DNA is TGTGCCAGTAGTATCACAGGACAGGCGTACTATGGCTACACCTTC.

This chain links TRBV5-4 with TRBJ2-5, with TRBD2 matching 10 bases. The CDR3 covers 18 residues. Germline CDR1 is SGHNT and CDR2 is YYREEE (reference sequence). V lost 1 base to trimming and J lost 0 bases; unmatched junction nucleotides: 9. The CDR3 DNA reads as TGTGCCAGCAGCTTGCGGGTAGCGGGGGGAACCCACCAAGAGACCCAGTACTTC. It yields the protein CASSLRVAGGTHQETQYF.

This clone was found many times. In DNA, the CDR3 is TGCGCCAGCAGCGGTGGGCCTGGAAACACCATATATTTT. This codes for CASSGGPGNTIYF. The chain links TRBV10-2 to TRBJ1-3; D unresolved. The CDR3 extends over 13 amino acids. Trimming cost V 6 bases and J 2 bases, with 8 bases left between them. CDR1 and CDR2 (germline): WSHSY, SAAADI.

The sample holds a few counts of this clone. CDR3 residues: CASSLIQGPSPLHF. DNA for the CDR3: TGTGCCAGCAGCTTGATACAGGGGCCTTCACCCCTCCACTTT. This sequence joins TRBV5-6 and TRBJ1-6, with TRBD1 identical over 7 bases. This CDR3 region has 14 residues. V was pared by 1 base and J by 9 bases, with 4 bases of the junction left unmatched. Germline V CDR1 and CDR2: SGHDT, YYEEEE.

This clone was seen a single time. The chain recombines TRBV6-2 or TRBV6-3 with TRBJ2-1, with TRBD2 identical over 14 bases. V was pared by 2 bases and J by 0 bases, with 6 bases of the junction left unmatched. CDR1 is MNHEY and CDR2 is SVGEGT in the germline V gene. The CDR3 has 19 residues. CDR3 sequence: CASSYTGTSGGGSYNEQFF. In DNA, the CDR3 is TGTGCCAGCAGTTACACTGGGACTAGCGGGGGTGGCTCCTACAATGAGCAGTTCTTC.

V gene TRBV6-1 combines with J gene TRBJ2-1; TRBD2 is a possible D gene (5 bases). V was pared by 1 base and J by 8 bases, with 15 bases between. Per germline, CDR1 MNHNS and CDR2 SASEGT. There are 15 residues in the CDR3. The CDR3 region is CASSEVPGIGHEQFF. In nucleotides, the CDR3 is TGTGCCAGCAGTGAAGTCCCGGGAATAGGTCATGAGCAGTTCTTC.

This clone showed up just once. The chain links TRBV5-4 to TRBJ2-1, with D maybe TRBD1 (6 bases). This CDR3 comprises 15 residues. Germline CDR1 and CDR2: SGHNT and YYREEE (reference sequence). V lost 4 bases to trimming and J lost 5 bases, with 16 bases between them. Here the CDR3 reads CASSPTWGLNNEQFF. The CDR3 region has the DNA TGTGCCAGCAGCCCGACGTGGGGGCTTAACAATGAGCAGTTCTTC.

V gene TRBV5-6 combines with J gene TRBJ1-2, with D perhaps matching TRBD1 (5 bases). The CDR3 runs to 14 residues. V was cut by 2 bases and J by 5 bases, with 13 bases left in between. CDR1 is SGHDT and CDR2 is YYEEEE in the germline V gene. The CDR3 sequence is CASSFSTAFYGYTF. The CDR3 nucleotides are TGTGCCAGCAGCTTTTCGACAGCCTTTTATGGCTACACCTTC.

V usage is TRBV3-1 (or the pseudogene TRBV3-2) and J usage is TRBJ1-1; no firm D call. The CDR3 is 14 residues long. CDR1 is LGHDT and CDR2 is YNNKEL in the germline V gene (reference sequence). With 4 bases removed from V and 4 bases from J, the gap between germline ends came to 13 bases. This CDR3 is CASSPWGGSTEAFF. CDR3 bases: TGTGCCAGCAGCCCCTGGGGTGGGAGCACTGAAGCTTTCTTT.

J is TRBJ2-1 and V is TRBV5-1, with 8 bases fitting TRBD2. The CDR3 spans 16 residues. Trimming took 0 bases from V and 4 from J; bases not matched to a gene: 6. Germline loops: CDR1 SGHRS, CDR2 YFSETQ. The CDR3 region is CASSLGAGGDYNEQFF. The CDR3 DNA follows: TGCGCCAGCAGCTTGGGGGCGGGGGGAGATTACAATGAGCAGTTCTTC.

This rearrangement joins TRBV25-1 to TRBJ2-7, with D maybe TRBD1 (6 bases). CDR3 size: 13 residues. Germline loops: CDR1 MGHDK, CDR2 SYGVNS. The germline V and J ends were trimmed by 8 bases and 4 bases, with 15 bases remaining between them. In DNA form, the CDR3 reads TGTGCCAGCTCCACAATAGGGGGATACGAGCAGTACTTC. This translates into CASSTIGGYEQYF.

The rearrangement links TRBV28 to TRBJ1-2, with TRBD1 matching over 10 bases. There are 16 residues in the CDR3. Germline V gene data show CDR1 as MDHEN and CDR2 as SYDVKM. Germline trimming cut 1 base from V and 4 bases from J; bases unmatched to any gene: 6. Written as DNA, the CDR3 is TGTGCCAGCAGTTTATCACGACAGGGGGCCGGCTATGGCTACACCTTC. Its translation: CASSLSRQGAGYGYTF.

Only one count was recorded for this clone. The chain employs TRBV6-5 and TRBJ1-5; TRBD1 matches 8 bases. CDR3 length: 14 residues. Germline-derived CDR1 and CDR2 are MNHEY and SVGAGI. V lost 2 bases and J lost 7; bases outside the gene matches: 4. This chain's CDR3 is CASSYGAGGQPQHF. CDR3 nucleotides: TGTGCCAGCAGTTACGGTGCAGGGGGCCAGCCCCAGCATTTT.

Only one count was recorded for this clone. This chain joins TRBV6-1 and TRBJ2-2; 11 bases fit TRBD1. V lost 0 bases, J lost 3 bases, and 3 bases stayed unmatched. The CDR3 extends over 17 amino acids. Germline CDR1 and CDR2: MNHNS and SASEGT. As DNA, the CDR3 is TGTGCCAGCAGTGAAGCCGAGGGACAGGGGGACACCGGGGAGCTGTTTTTT. This sequence encodes CASSEAEGQGDTGELFF.

The V and J genes are TRBV6-4 and TRBJ1-5; 9 bases fit TRBD1. Germline V lookup: CDR1 MRHNA, CDR2 SNTAGT. The CDR3 is 17 amino acids. The junction had 15 bases not matched to a gene; V was cut back by 8 bases and J by 4 bases. DNA for the CDR3: TGTGCCAGCCCCCCATTTACCGGGACAGGGTGTAATCAGCCCCAGCATTTT. Amino acid sequence: CASPPFTGTGCNQPQHF.

The chain has TRBV12-1 and TRBJ1-1; the table's D call of TRBD1 was not tested on the DNA. TRBV12-1 is annotated as a pseudogene. The CDR3 totals 17 residues. CDR3 sequence: CASSLPKVRGRNTEAFF. DNA for the CDR3: TGTGCCAGCAGCCTTCCTAAGGTCAGGGGGCGGAACACTGAAGCTTTCTTT.

V gene TRBV27 combines with J gene TRBJ1-1, with 12 nucleotides matching TRBD1. V lost 7 bases to trimming and J lost 10 bases; unmatched junction nucleotides: 13. This CDR3 comprises 15 residues. From germline, CDR1 is MNHEY and CDR2 SMNVEV (reference sequence). In DNA, the CDR3 is TGTGCCAGCATTCCGAACCCGGGACAGGGGGCGGGAGCTTTCTTT. Its protein is CASIPNPGQGAGAFF.